This T cell receptor beta chain was retrieved from a study of cytomegalovirus exposure and HLA in healthy donors (dated by TCRdb to 2017 to 2019). Context from the whole study: An earlier analysis of roughly 500 of the donors reported about 250 Gb of sequence data and roughly 110 million unique TCR beta sequences from roughly 180 million T cells. Four or five DR-DQ haplotypes were treated as single units for association and clustering because of strong linkage in the cohort. Both class I and class II loci were covered by HLA typing, at four-digit resolution. In a later analysis, previously published TCR beta repertoires from hundreds of donors were re-analyzed and high-resolution HLA genotyping was added so that TCR occurrence patterns could be studied. In an earlier analysis of several hundred of the donors, high-throughput TCR beta sequencing was used to judge whether each TCR beta V gene segment behaved as functional or pseudogenic. Donor age, sex, ethnicity and CMV serostatus were compiled alongside the repertoire data. In a later genetic analysis, genome-wide SNP genotypes for about 55% of the roughly 700 donors were used, and that subset was treated as a discovery cohort. Across some 400 genotyped donors of the cohort, an average of about 220,000 unique TCR beta nucleotide sequences per donor were sequenced, and roughly a sixth of those sequences were non-productive. The study aimed to test whether signatures of past pathogen exposure could be identified by cataloging public T cell receptors. Along with the roughly 700-subject first cohort, a separate validation cohort of over 90 different subjects was used. All discovery cohort repertoires had been generated using a single sequencing platform. The number of typed donors differed by locus: roughly 620-630 for A, B, C, DRB1 and DQB1; 522 for DQA1; some 590 for DPA1; and around 450 for DPB1. An early release covering 550 to 650 HLA-typed donors comprised about 290 gigabases of sequencing data and tens of millions of unique TCR sequences. To predict cytomegalovirus infection status, the study brought together high-throughput TCR immunosequencing, statistical association of individual TCRs with disease status, and machine learning. The study used immunosequencing to profile the T cell repertoires of under 700 subjects and linked those repertoires to cytomegalovirus serostatus. Of the roughly 400 genotyped donors, 75% to 85% were placed in the genetic ancestry cluster associated with self-reported Caucasian donors. In the later analysis, no new phenotypic data were used to find candidate immune exposures; instead, reliance was placed on TCR beta sequences and their occurrence across donors. What the research found in general, with its limitations: A later genetic analysis reported fewer N-insertions in productive TCRs among donors in an Asian-associated ancestry cluster than the roughly 700-donor mean. The classifier was reported to diagnose cytomegalovirus status with high specificity and sensitivity in both the original and validation cohorts. According to the authors, the approach could potentially be generalized to other disease states and immunological phenotypes. Because some donors lacked HLA typing at each locus, the association tests relied only on the typed subset. At a false discovery rate of 0.05, a later analysis linked under 20,000 TCR beta sequences to specific HLA alleles. A cluster of highly shared sequence variants was judged likely to represent a technical artifact of the sequencing pipeline. A later analysis found that TCR association rates varied across HLA loci, with DRB1 alleles showing the most associated TCRs and HLA-C alleles the fewest. Only TCR beta chains were sequenced in this cohort, and the absence of alpha or paired-chain data limited detectable features. Assigning TCR associations to individual alleles was difficult when HLA alleles, especially DR and DQ, strongly co-occurred. Broadly in line with IMGT annotations, most TCR beta V segments showed up in productive rearrangements about 87% or about 30% of the time in an earlier analysis of roughly 590 of the donors. In a later analysis, HLA-associated TCR beta chains were found to be more clonally expanded and to have lower generation probabilities than equally common non-associated chains. Approximately 16 rarely observed V segments, including chromosome 9 orphons, were excluded from the earlier analysis of several hundred of the donors because counts were too low. Because the 87-base-pair reads could not distinguish some IMGT-functional V segments, including TRBV6-2 and TRBV6-3, those segments were excluded. In a later analysis, most CMV-associated TCR beta chains were found to appear HLA-restricted, with HLA associations seemingly driven largely by CMV exposure. V-gene and J-gene trimming of TCR beta chains was associated with a missense DCLRE1C variant in a later genetic analysis, and the association was replicated in an independent cohort. For the cohort, immune exposure information was limited to CMV serostatus. Across donors, most TCR sequences were observed very rarely, whereas some public TCRs were present in many individuals. In vitro tests confirmed that a few of the cytomegalovirus-associated TCR beta chains recognize cytomegalovirus antigens. The study gave a list of 150 to 200 TCR beta chains associated with cytomegalovirus. Presence/absence analyses assumed roughly uniform sequencing depth across donors, an assumption that may not hold. Correlated functional status among segregating V segments might be attributable to linkage disequilibrium, but an unknown experimental factor could not be ruled out. A further reported finding was that TCR beta sequences accurately predicted the HLA-A and HLA-B alleles for most subjects in the first cohort. According to a later analysis, parvovirus B19, influenza, CMV and Epstein-Barr virus appeared linked to several top co-occurrence clusters.

The cohort consisted of approximately 670 healthy bone marrow donors. Cohort members were all nominally healthy when sampled, although unrecorded immune exposures were likely present. The donor tested CMV seronegative and was one of the 352 seronegative cohort members. A peripheral blood sample was provided by each donor, and peripheral blood mononuclear cells were used for TCR beta sequencing. Genomic DNA was extracted from the blood cell samples with the Qiagen DNeasy Blood Extraction Kit. The library came from the immunoSEQ multiplex PCR assay. The multiplex PCR relied on a mix of 60 forward primers for TCR Vbeta segments and 13 reverse primers for TCR Jbeta segments. The CDR3 region of rearranged TCR beta genes was amplified from genomic DNA by a multiplex PCR assay. The amplified TCR beta libraries were sequenced on the Illumina HiSeq System as 87-base-pair reads. Turning to the authors' computational methods: In a later analysis, 80 million or so unique TCR beta chains were counted across the approximately 670 repertoires, and roughly 9.9 million of these chains were shared by at least two donors. Raw reads were error-corrected and collapsed into unique sequences by a nearest-neighbor algorithm in which closely related sequences were merged to remove PCR and sequencing errors. To assign V, D and J gene segments, CDR3 sequences were aligned to IMGT reference sequences. For a sequence to be retained, a match of at least six nucleotides to both a V gene segment and a J gene segment was required. A rearrangement counted as productive if the CDR3 had no stop codons and remained in frame with V and J, and every other rearrangement counted as non-productive. Following IMGT convention, CDR3 was defined as the stretch from the second conserved V-encoded cysteine up to the conserved J-encoded phenylalanine. The earlier analysis of around 640 of the donors excluded sequences that lacked an unambiguous match to a single V gene segment. An earlier analysis of fewer than 750 of the donors classified V segments as functional when productive rearrangements were above 56.7% and as segregating when the standard deviation between donors was above 5%. A statistical classification framework was developed to diagnose cytomegalovirus status using the catalog of TCR beta chain sequences. In a later analysis, V and J genes were assigned by comparing TCR nucleotide sequences against IMGT/GENE-DB human TR gene sequences. A later analysis assigned CDR3 sequences and most-parsimonious VDJ recombination scenarios with the TCRdist pipeline. In a later analysis, each TCR beta chain was defined by its CDR3 amino acid sequence together with its V-gene family, and reads without a unique V-gene family were excluded. To address suspected cross-contamination and a sequencing artifact, a later analysis removed 550 to 750 highly shared, low-generation-probability nucleotide sequences. In a later analysis, a clonal expansion index for each public chain was calculated from normalized within-repertoire ranks of inferred template counts. In a later analysis, generation probabilities were computed with a VDJ recombination model fitted to out-of-frame rearrangements, and the resulting probabilities were checked against IGoR. Hypergeometric tests were used in a later analysis to score TCR-TCR, TCR-HLA and TCR-CMV co-occurrence, with a repertoire-size bias correction applied to the TCR pairs. In a later analysis, false discovery rates were estimated by permuting HLA or CMV assignments 20 times. In a later analysis, co-occurring TCRs were grouped using DBSCAN, with TCRdist sequence similarity added in when clustering inside HLA-allele-positive subsets. Co-occurrence clustering excluded repertoires with fewer than 30,000 or more than 120,000 public chains, plus five with anomalous nucleotide sharing. Held by TCRdb, this immuneACCESS table contains in-frame sequences only and omits some clones. Under half of the omission traces to an unresolved V gene where checked; the cause of the rest is unknown. That table gives V, J and clone size, and the DNA gave D and trimming. A total of roughly 190,000 clones appear in this sample, approximately 78% of them only once. The biggest ten clones account for less than 0.85% of the sample.

The germline V gene encodes CDR1 SGHRS and CDR2 YFSETQ. V is pruned by 0 bases and J by 1 base, leaving 7 bases of the junction without a gene match. The CDR3 contains 18 residues, cysteine and phenylalanine counted. Only CDR3 DNA is held: 54 bases, read in frame from base 1. This clone is a singleton in its sample. Its antigen has not been determined. No per-base quality is available; no much larger clone lies one base away. This clonotype was obtained from a woman aged 18-29 years in good health and CMV-seronegative. In this chain, TRBV5-1 is recombined with TRBJ2-2; the junction holds 9 bases that match TRBD2. Input material: PBMCs. The DNA sequence is given as TGCGCCAGCAGCTTGGGGCAGCGGGGGGCCTTGAACACCGGGGAGCTGTTTTTT. The translation is CASSLGQRGALNTGELFF. Outside the CDR3, residues come from the reference TRBV5-1 and TRBJ2-2 proteins, so the full variable domain is: KAGVTQTPRYLIKTRGQQVTLSCSPISGHRSVSWYQQTPGQGLQFLFEYFSETQRNKGNFPGRFSGRQFSNSRSEMNVSTLELGDSALYLCASSLGQRGALNTGELFFGEGSRLTVL.